What follows is one T cell receptor beta chain and its context. This sample was included in a study of blood T cell repertoires in COVID-19. Study background: From the United States, Italy and Spain came samples of acute and convalescent COVID-19. PBMCs, B-cell-depleted T cells, or T cells were the source of the cDNA or gDNA that made up the material.

Seattle researchers signed up patients amid active infection and tracked them longitudinally. Per the original data handling: It was from reference gene primer amplification that nucleated cell counts were estimated. The repertoire was sequenced with immunoSEQ multiplex PCR; TCRdb's copy has only in-frame clones and lacks some. The V and J calls and clone size are taken from that table; D and trimming were inferred from the DNA. The table has just under 350,000 clones, 87% seen once. V was shortened by 4 bases and J by 4 bases, with 13 bases between the two germline ends. Germline V lookup: CDR1 SNHLY, CDR2 FYNNEI. CDR3 length: 15 amino acids.

The V and J genes are TRBV2 and TRBJ2-2; D not resolved. This clonotype was sampled from a woman between 50 and 59 years old with COVID-19, enrolled during active disease. Sequenced input: peripheral blood. This chain's CDR3 is CASSVGPFSTGELFF. The CDR3 DNA reads TGTGCCAGCAGTGTTGGGCCATTTTCCACCGGGGAGCTGTTTTTT.